A single sample gave rise to the 7 T cell receptor beta chains below, sequenced in a study of blood T cells in healthy people across ages. Through a sample-barcoded 5' primer and a J-beta primer mix, a second PCR was run for roughly 7 to 12 cycles. TCRdb redid the calling of the 5' RACE reads with MiXCR, one entry per CDR3 protein. The sample yields around 990,000 distinct CDR3 sequences, 30% to 40% seen once. The sample taken for sequencing was blood. These receptors all stem from a man younger than 30 in good health.

This chain uses TRBV27 with TRBJ1-4; possibly TRBD1 for D (5 bases). CDR1 and CDR2 (germline): MNHEY, SMNVEV (reference sequence). CDR3 length: 16 amino acids. V lost 0 bases and J lost 8, with 16 bases in between. CDR3 bases: TGTGCCAGCAGTTTATCGACGGCAGGGTTCGGAGAAAAACTGTTTTTT. Translated, it gives CASSLSTAGFGEKLFF. The full variable domain, its missing parts supplied by reference TRBV27 and TRBJ1-4, is EAQVTQNPRYLITVTGKKLTVTCSQNMNHEYMSWYRQDPGLGLRQIYYSMNVEVTDKGDVPEGYKVSRKEKRNFPLILESPSPNQTSLYFCASSLSTAGFGEKLFFGSGTQLSVL.

Points on this clonotype: A much bigger clone sits one base away, suggesting this may be a read error. The J gene is TRBJ2-4, the V gene TRBV4-2; 7 nucleotides match TRBD2. The closer fit of TRBJ2-5 to the DNA end suggests the J call may be wrong. This CDR3 region has 13 residues. Germline V gene data show CDR1 as LGHNA and CDR2 as YNFKEQ. The CDR3 DNA sequence: TGTGCCGGCAGCCAAGAACGCGGGGGGACCCAGTACTTC. It encodes CAGSQERGGTQYF.

The gene calls are TRBV30 and TRBJ1-2; 8 bases agree with TRBD1. This CDR3 comprises 13 residues. The germline CDR1 and CDR2 sequences are GTSNPN and SVGIG (reference sequence). The junction had 3 bases not matched to a gene; V was cut back by 3 bases and J by 3 bases. The CDR3 loop is CAWSDRGDYGYTF. CDR3 in DNA: TGTGCCTGGAGCGACAGGGGCGACTATGGCTACACCTTC.

This clonotype was seen only a few times. The chain uses TRBV13 and TRBJ2-7; D gene ambiguous. The CDR3 extends over 13 amino acids. With 3 bases removed from V and 2 bases from J, the gap between germline ends came to 8 bases. Germline V lookup: CDR1 PRHDT, CDR2 FYEKMQ (reference sequence). Written as DNA, the CDR3 is TGTGCCAGCAGCTTGACACCTACCTACGAGCAGTACTTC. It codes for CASSLTPTYEQYF.

The V and J genes are TRBV7-2 and TRBJ1-2; D is uncertain. The CDR3 sequence is 14 residues long. Germline assignment: CDR1 SGHTA and CDR2 FQGNSA. The V end was cut by 1 base, the J end by 2 bases, with 8 bases between. The CDR3 DNA reads as TGTGCCAGCAGCTTAGATTACGGGAACTATGGCTACACCTTC. This sequence encodes CASSLDYGNYGYTF. The variable domain in full, with the rest retrieved from reference TRBV7-2 and TRBJ1-2, is GAGVSQSPSNKVTEKGKDVELRCDPISGHTALYWYRQSLGQGLEFLIYFQGNSAPDKSGLPSDRFSAERTGGSVSTLTIQRTQQEDSAVYLCASSLDYGNYGYTFGSGTRLTVV.

This clonotype was counted at least ten times. The V call is TRBV6-5, the J call TRBJ1-2; weak D call: TRBD1 (6 bases). The V end was cut by 4 bases, the J end by 0 bases, with 12 bases between. The germline V gene encodes CDR1 MNHEY and CDR2 SVGAGI. This CDR3 contains 15 residues. As DNA, the CDR3 is TGTGCCAGCAGTTTCGATTCAGGGGCTAACTATGGCTACACCTTC. Residues: CASSFDSGANYGYTF.

This clonotype has at least ten counts. This chain uses TRBV29-1 with TRBJ1-4; D remains ambiguous. The CDR3 spans 12 residues. V lost 7 bases to trimming and J lost 6 bases, with 12 bases between them. Looked up from germline, CDR1 is SQVTM and CDR2 is ANQGSEA. The CDR3 DNA sequence: TGCAGCGCCTCACCCGACGATGAAAAACTGTTTTTT. Translating gives CSASPDDEKLFF.